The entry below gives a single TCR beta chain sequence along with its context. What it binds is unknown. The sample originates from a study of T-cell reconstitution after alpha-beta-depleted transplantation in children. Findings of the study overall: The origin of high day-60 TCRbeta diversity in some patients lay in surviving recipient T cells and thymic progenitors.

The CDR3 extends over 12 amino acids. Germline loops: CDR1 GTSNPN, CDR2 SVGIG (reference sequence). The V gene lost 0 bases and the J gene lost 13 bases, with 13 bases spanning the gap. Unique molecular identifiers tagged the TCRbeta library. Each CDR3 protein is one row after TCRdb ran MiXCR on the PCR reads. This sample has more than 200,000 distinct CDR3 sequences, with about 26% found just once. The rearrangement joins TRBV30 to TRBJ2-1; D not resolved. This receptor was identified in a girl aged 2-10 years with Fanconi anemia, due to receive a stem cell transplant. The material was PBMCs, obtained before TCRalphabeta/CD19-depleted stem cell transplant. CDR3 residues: CAWSVTSGPQFF. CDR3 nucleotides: TGTGCCTGGAGTGTAACATCAGGACCCCAGTTCTTC.